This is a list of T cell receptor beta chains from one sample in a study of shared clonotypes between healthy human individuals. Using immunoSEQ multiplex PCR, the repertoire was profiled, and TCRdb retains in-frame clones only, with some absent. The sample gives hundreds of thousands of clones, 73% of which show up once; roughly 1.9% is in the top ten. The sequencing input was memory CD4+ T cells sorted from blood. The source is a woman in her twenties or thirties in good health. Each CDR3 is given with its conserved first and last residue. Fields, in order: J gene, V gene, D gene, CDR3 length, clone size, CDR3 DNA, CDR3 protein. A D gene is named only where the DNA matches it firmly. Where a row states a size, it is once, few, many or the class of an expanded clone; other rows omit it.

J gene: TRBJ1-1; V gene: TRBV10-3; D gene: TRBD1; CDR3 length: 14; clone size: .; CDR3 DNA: TGTGCCGGGAGGACAGGGGCCTTGAACACTGAAGCTTTCTTT; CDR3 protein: CAGRTGALNTEAFF
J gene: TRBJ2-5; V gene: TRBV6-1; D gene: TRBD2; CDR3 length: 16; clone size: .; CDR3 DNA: TGTGCCAGCCGTGGACTAGCGGGGTGGAGGCGAGAGACCCAGTACTTC; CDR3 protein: CASRGLAGWRRETQYF
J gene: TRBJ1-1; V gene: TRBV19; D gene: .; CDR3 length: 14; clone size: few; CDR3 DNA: TGTGCCAGTTTTCCCGCGGGGCCGAACACTGAAGCTTTCTTT; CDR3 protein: CASFPAGPNTEAFF
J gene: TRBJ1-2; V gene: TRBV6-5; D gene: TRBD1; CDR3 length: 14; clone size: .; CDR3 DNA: TGTGCCAGCAGGAACAGGGGGCGCGGCTATGGCTACACCTTC; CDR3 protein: CASRNRGRGYGYTF
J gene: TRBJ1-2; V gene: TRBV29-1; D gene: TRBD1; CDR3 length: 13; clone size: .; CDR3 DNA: TGCAGCGTCGAACAGGGGGTGGGGTATGGCTACACCTTC; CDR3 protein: CSVEQGVGYGYTF
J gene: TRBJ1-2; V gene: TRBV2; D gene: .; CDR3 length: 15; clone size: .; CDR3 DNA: TGTGCCAGCAGTGGGGGTATCGGGGTACGCGATGGCTACACCTTC; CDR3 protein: CASSGGIGVRDGYTF
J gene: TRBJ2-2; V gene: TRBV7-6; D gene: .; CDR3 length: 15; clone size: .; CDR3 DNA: TGTGCCAGCAGCTTAGCCCTAGCTGCCGCCGGGGAGCTGTTTTTT; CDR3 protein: CASSLALAAAGELFF
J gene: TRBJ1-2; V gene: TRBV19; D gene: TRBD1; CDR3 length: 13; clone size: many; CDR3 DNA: TGTGCCAGTAGTCCCGGGACAGGGTTTGGCTACACCTTC; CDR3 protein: CASSPGTGFGYTF
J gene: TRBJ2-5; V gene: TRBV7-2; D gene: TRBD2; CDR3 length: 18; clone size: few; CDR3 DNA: TGTGCCAGCAGCTTAACCAGACTAGCGGGAGGAGTTGGGGAGACCCAGTACTTC; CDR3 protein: CASSLTRLAGGVGETQYF
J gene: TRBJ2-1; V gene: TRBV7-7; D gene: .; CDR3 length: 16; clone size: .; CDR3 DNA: TGTGCCAGCAGCTTAAGGGGGGAGGGCAAGTACAATGAGCAGTTCTTC; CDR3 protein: CASSLRGEGKYNEQFF
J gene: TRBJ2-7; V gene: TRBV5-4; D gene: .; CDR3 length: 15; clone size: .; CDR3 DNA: TGTGCCAGCAGCGCCCCGGGGGTTGAGGGACGCGAGCAGTACTTC; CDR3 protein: CASSAPGVEGREQYF
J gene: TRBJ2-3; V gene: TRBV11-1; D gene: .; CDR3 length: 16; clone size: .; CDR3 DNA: TGTGCCAGCAGCTCGGCCCAGGGGACTTATACAGATACGCAGTATTTT; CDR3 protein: CASSSAQGTYTDTQYF
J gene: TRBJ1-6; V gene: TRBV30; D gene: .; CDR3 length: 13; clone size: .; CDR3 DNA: TGTGCTTCTCAACGGGGGGCGGGATCACCCCTCCACTTT; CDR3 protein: CASQRGAGSPLHF
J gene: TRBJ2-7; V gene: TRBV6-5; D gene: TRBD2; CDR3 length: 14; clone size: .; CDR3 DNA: TGTGCCAGCAGTTACAGGACGGGAGGTGGCGAGCAGTACTTC; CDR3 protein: CASSYRTGGGEQYF
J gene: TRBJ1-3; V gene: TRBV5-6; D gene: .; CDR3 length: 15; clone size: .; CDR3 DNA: TGTGCCAGCAGCTCGACTTTAGAAGCTGGAAACACCATATATTTT; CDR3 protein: CASSSTLEAGNTIYF
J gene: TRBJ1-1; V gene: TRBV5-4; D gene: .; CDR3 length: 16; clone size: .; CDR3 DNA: TGTGCCAGCAGCTTGGTGGTTGTTAGGGGTAACACTGAAGCTTTCTTT; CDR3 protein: CASSLVVVRGNTEAFF
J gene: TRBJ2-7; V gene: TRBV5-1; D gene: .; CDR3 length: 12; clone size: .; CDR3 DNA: TGCGCCAGCAGCAAGGACCCCTACGAGCAGTACTTC; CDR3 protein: CASSKDPYEQYF
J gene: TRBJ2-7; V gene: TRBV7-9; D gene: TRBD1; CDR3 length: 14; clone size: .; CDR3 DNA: TGTGCCAGCAGCCAGCGGGGACAGGGGGACGAGCAGTACTTC; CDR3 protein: CASSQRGQGDEQYF
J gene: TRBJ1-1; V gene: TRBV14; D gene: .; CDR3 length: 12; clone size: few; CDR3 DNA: TGTGCCAGCAGCGGGAGGAACACTGAAGCTTTCTTT; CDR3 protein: CASSGRNTEAFF
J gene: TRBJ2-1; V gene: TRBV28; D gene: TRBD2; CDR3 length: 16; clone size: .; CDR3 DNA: TGTGCCAGCAGCCAACTAGCGGGAGCCTCCTACAATGAGCAGTTCTTC; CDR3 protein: CASSQLAGASYNEQFF
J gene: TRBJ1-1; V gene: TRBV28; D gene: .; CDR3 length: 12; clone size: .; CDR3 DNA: TGTGCCAGCAGCCCAAGGCCCGGGGAAGCTTTCTTT; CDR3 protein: CASSPRPGEAFF
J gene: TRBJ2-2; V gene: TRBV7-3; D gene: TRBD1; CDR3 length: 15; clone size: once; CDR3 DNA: TGTGCCAGCAGCCTACAGGGGGCAGGCACCGGGGAGCTGTTTTTT; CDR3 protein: CASSLQGAGTGELFF
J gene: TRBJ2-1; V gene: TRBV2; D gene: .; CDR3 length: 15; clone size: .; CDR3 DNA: TGTGCCAGCAGTGAAACCTCACCGATGTACAATGAGCAGTTCTTC; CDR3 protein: CASSETSPMYNEQFF
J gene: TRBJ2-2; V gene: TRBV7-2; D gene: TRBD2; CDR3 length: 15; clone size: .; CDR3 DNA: TGTGCCAGCAGCACCCTAGCGGGAGGCGCCGGGGAGCTGTTTTTT; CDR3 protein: CASSTLAGGAGELFF